This T cell receptor (beta chain) was sequenced during a study of cytomegalovirus exposure and HLA in healthy donors (dated by TCRdb to about 2017). Regarding the study in general: An earlier analysis of several hundred of the donors reported about 280 Gb of sequence data and roughly 120 million unique TCR beta sequences obtained from roughly 180 million T cells. An early release covering about 600 HLA-typed donors comprised roughly 300 gigabases of sequencing data and around 80 million unique TCR sequences. Among the roughly 400 genotyped donors, 81% belonged to the genetic ancestry cluster associated with self-reported Caucasian donors. The aim of the study was to test whether cataloging public T cell receptors could identify signatures of past pathogen exposure. Using immunosequencing, the study profiled T cell repertoires from 666 subjects and related those repertoires to cytomegalovirus serostatus. In addition to the first cohort of roughly 700 subjects, a separate validation cohort of approximately 110 different subjects was used. To predict cytomegalovirus infection status, the study combined high-throughput TCR immunosequencing, statistical association of individual TCRs with disease status, and machine learning. A later analysis re-analyzed previously published TCR beta repertoires from roughly 600 donors and added high-resolution HLA genotyping to study TCR occurrence patterns. In the later analysis, no new phenotypic data were used to find candidate immune exposures; instead, reliance was placed on TCR beta sequences and their occurrence across donors. To decide whether each TCR beta V gene segment behaved as functional or pseudogenic, an earlier analysis of some 540 of the donors relied on high-throughput TCR beta sequencing. Donor age, sex, ethnicity and CMV serostatus were collected together with the repertoire data. A later genetic analysis took genome-wide SNP genotypes for about 55% of the 666 donors and used that subset as a discovery cohort. Every repertoire in the discovery cohort had been generated on one and the same sequencing platform. Both class I and class II loci were covered by HLA typing, at four-digit resolution. Typing coverage differed by locus: A, B, C, DRB1 and DQB1 were typed in about 629-640 donors, DQA1 in 500 to 550, DPA1 in around 600, and DPB1 in 472. Roughly five DR-DQ haplotypes were handled as single units for association and clustering because linkage in the cohort was strong. Among around 400 genotyped donors of the cohort, an average of about 220,000 unique TCR beta nucleotide sequences was sequenced per donor, of which approximately 19% were non-productive.

In total, 630 or so healthy bone marrow donors made up the cohort. Cohort members were all nominally healthy when sampled, although unrecorded immune exposures were likely present. The donor tested CMV seronegative and was one of the 352 seronegative cohort members. A peripheral blood sample was provided by each donor, and peripheral blood mononuclear cells were used for TCR beta sequencing. The Qiagen DNeasy Blood Extraction Kit was used to extract genomic DNA from the blood cell samples. The protocol used for the library was the immunoSEQ multiplex PCR assay. For the multiplex PCR, a mixture combining 60 forward primers for TCR Vbeta segments and 13 reverse primers for TCR Jbeta segments was used. The CDR3 region of rearranged TCR beta genes was amplified from genomic DNA with a multiplex PCR assay. The Illumina HiSeq System was used to sequence the amplified TCR beta libraries as 87-base-pair reads. The published analysis was carried out like this. A later analysis tallied 80 million to 95 million unique TCR beta chains across the approximately 670 repertoires, and about 12 million of those chains were shared by two or more donors. Raw reads were error-corrected and collapsed into unique sequences by a nearest-neighbor algorithm in which closely related sequences were merged to remove PCR and sequencing errors. Alignment of CDR3 sequences to IMGT reference sequences was used to assign V, D and J gene segments. For a sequence to be retained, a match of at least six nucleotides was required to both a V gene segment and a J gene segment. Rearrangements were classified as productive when the CDR3 lacked stop codons and remained in frame with V and J, and all other rearrangements were classified as non-productive. Following IMGT convention, CDR3 was defined as the stretch from the second conserved V-encoded cysteine to the conserved J-encoded phenylalanine. The earlier analysis of roughly 590 of the donors excluded any sequence lacking an unambiguous match to a single V gene segment. In an earlier analysis of approximately 550 of the donors, V segments were called functional above 56.7% productive rearrangements and were called segregating when the between-donor standard deviation exceeded 5%. To diagnose cytomegalovirus status from the catalog of TCR beta chain sequences, a statistical classification framework was built. V and J gene assignment, in a later analysis, came from comparing TCR nucleotide sequences with IMGT/GENE-DB human TR gene sequences. In a later analysis, CDR3 sequences and most-parsimonious VDJ recombination scenarios were assigned using the TCRdist pipeline. In a later analysis, each TCR beta chain was defined by its CDR3 amino acid sequence together with its V-gene family, and reads without a unique V-gene family were excluded. To address suspected cross-contamination and a sequencing artifact, a later analysis removed some 620 highly shared, low-generation-probability nucleotide sequences. In a later analysis, a clonal expansion index was calculated for each public chain from normalized within-repertoire ranks of inferred template counts. Generation probabilities in a later analysis came from a VDJ recombination model fitted to out-of-frame rearrangements, and those results were checked against IGoR. Hypergeometric tests were used in a later analysis to score TCR-TCR, TCR-HLA and TCR-CMV co-occurrence, with a repertoire-size bias correction applied to the TCR pairs. To estimate false discovery rates, a later analysis permuted the HLA or CMV assignments 20 times. In a later analysis, co-occurring TCRs were grouped with DBSCAN, and TCRdist sequence similarity was added when clustering was performed within HLA-allele-positive subsets. Repertoires with fewer than 30,000 or more than 120,000 public chains were left out of co-occurrence clustering, as were about five repertoires with anomalous nucleotide sharing. Imported from immuneACCESS, the table was reduced by TCRdb to in-frame sequences with V and J called. These copies leave out some clones; in studies compared against another copy, an unresolved V gene accounts for under half, and the cause of the remainder is not known. V and J calls and clone size are copied from that table; D and trimming were computed from the DNA. The sample contains under 150,000 clones, roughly 80% of them found a single time. The top ten constitute 0.94% of the sample.

Its CDR3 holds 15 amino acids, cysteine through phenylalanine. The kept DNA is CDR3 alone, 45 bases in frame from the first base. V gives up 3 bases and J gives up 1 base, and the segment between their germline ends measures 10 bases. The germline V gene (reference sequence) specifies MNHEY as CDR1 and SMNVEV as CDR2. Concerning this clone: Its antigen remains unidentified. No much larger clone is present one base from it, and per-base qualities are unavailable.

What the research found in general, with its limitations: According to a later analysis, TCR association rates differed among HLA loci, with DRB1 alleles showing the most associated TCRs and HLA-C alleles showing the fewest. An association between a missense DCLRE1C variant and V-gene and J-gene trimming of TCR beta chains was found in a later genetic analysis and replicated in an independent cohort. According to the authors, the approach could potentially be generalized to other disease states and immunological phenotypes. In an earlier analysis of some 640 of the donors, most TCR beta V segments were observed in productive rearrangements about 90% or about 30% of the time, broadly matching IMGT annotations. In a later analysis, several top co-occurrence clusters were reported to appear linked to parvovirus B19, influenza, CMV and Epstein-Barr virus. Linkage disequilibrium might explain the correlated functional status among segregating V segments, but an unknown experimental factor could not be ruled out. A later genetic analysis reported fewer N-insertions in productive TCRs among donors in an Asian-associated ancestry cluster than the roughly 620-donor mean. The study gave a list of about 170 TCR beta chains associated with cytomegalovirus. The presence/absence analyses assumed that sequencing depth was roughly uniform across donors, and that assumption may not be true. According to a later analysis, most CMV-associated TCR beta chains appeared to be HLA-restricted, and the HLA associations seemed to be driven largely by CMV exposure. About 15 rarely observed V segments, including chromosome 9 orphons, were excluded from the earlier analysis of a few hundred of the donors because counts were too low. In this cohort, only TCR beta chains were sequenced, and detectable features were limited by the absence of alpha or paired-chain data. The only immune exposure information available for the cohort was CMV serostatus. A further reported finding was that TCR beta sequences accurately predicted the HLA-A and HLA-B alleles for most subjects in the first cohort. The sequencing pipeline was judged likely to have produced a cluster of highly shared sequence variants as a technical artifact. The classifier was reported to diagnose cytomegalovirus status with high specificity and sensitivity in both the original cohort and the validation cohort. In a later analysis, HLA-associated TCR beta chains were found to be more clonally expanded and to have lower generation probabilities than equally common non-associated chains. In vitro tests confirmed that three of the cytomegalovirus-associated TCR beta chains recognize cytomegalovirus antigens. At a false discovery rate of 0.05, a later analysis linked about 17,000 TCR beta sequences to specific HLA alleles. Because the 87-base-pair reads could not distinguish some IMGT-functional V segments, including TRBV6-2 and TRBV6-3, those segments were excluded. Because HLA typing was unavailable for some donors at each locus, only the typed subset was used in association tests. Most TCR sequences were observed very rarely across donors, whereas some public TCRs were present in many individuals. When HLA alleles, especially DR and DQ, strongly co-occurred, attributing TCR associations to individual alleles was difficult.

Material: PBMCs. The clonotype was recovered from a woman between 55 and 75 years old in good health and CMV-seronegative. The chain links TRBV27 with TRBJ1-5; the D segment could be TRBD1, given 5 matching bases. The nucleotide sequence is given as TGTGCCAGCAGTTTGGGGGGTGAGAGCAATCAGCCCCAGCATTTT. Its protein reads: CASSLGGESNQPQHF.